The rows below give T cell receptor beta chains drawn from one sample of a study of vaccination and CD4 T cells after COVID-19. TCRdb re-analysed the PCR reads in MiXCR, keeping a single row per CDR3 protein. The sample lists more than 9,500 distinct CDR3 sequences; 20% were seen once. These receptors are not linked to any known antigen. The sample in question was CD4+ T cells from blood, cultured in vitro, obtained before SARS-CoV-2 vaccination. These receptors originate from a human donor who received a COVID-19 vaccine. Both conserved end residues are part of each CDR3. A D gene is named only where the DNA matches it firmly. Size is stated for part of the rows, as once, few or many counts, or as a class when the clone is expanded.

size	D	V	J	DNA	CDR3
NA	NA	TRBV4-1	TRBJ2-6	TGCGCCAGCAGCCAAGGACCACAATCCGGGGCTGGGGCCAACGTCCTGACTTTC	CASSQGPQSGAGANVLTF
few	NA	TRBV6-1	TRBJ1-1	TGTGCCAGCAGTAGGACTGCCTTAAGCACTGAAGCTTTCTTT	CASSRTALSTEAFF
few	NA	TRBV20-1	TRBJ2-7	TGCAGTGCTAGAGGGGGCAGGGGCTCCTACGAGCAGTACTTC	CSARGGRGSYEQYF
few	TRBD1	TRBV5-4	TRBJ1-5	TGTGCCAGCAGCCGACAGGGGGAGGGGCAGCCCCAGCATTTT	CASSRQGEGQPQHF
NA	TRBD2	TRBV24-1	TRBJ2-7	TGTGCCACAACCCGGCGGGGGACTTGGGAGCAGTACTTC	CATTRRGTWEQYF
medium-sized	NA	TRBV20-1	TRBJ1-2	TGCAGTGCTAGACGCGCCGGGAACTATGGCTACACCTTC	CSARRAGNYGYTF
few	NA	TRBV5-4	TRBJ2-4	TGTGCCAGCAGCCAAAGGGGGGTTTCAAACATTCAGTACTTC	CASSQRGVSNIQYF
medium-sized	TRBD1	TRBV27	TRBJ1-5	TGTGCCAGCAGTTTAGCAGGGGGCTATCAGCCCCAGCATTTT	CASSLAGGYQPQHF
NA	TRBD1	TRBV5-6	TRBJ1-1	TGTGCCAGCAGCTTGGCCGGGGGACAGGGGGGCAACAGTGGAGCTTTCTTT	CASSLAGGQGGNSGAFF
few	NA	TRBV6-1	TRBJ1-4	TGTGCCAGCAACCAGGGACGGCGAAATGAAAAACTGTTTTTT	CASNQGRRNEKLFF
few	TRBD2	TRBV2	TRBJ2-7	TGTGCCAGCAGACCTGGGACTACTCCCTCCTACGAGCAGTACTTC	CASRPGTTPSYEQYF
few	NA	TRBV27	TRBJ2-7	TGTGCCAGCAGTCCCCGGTGGGGGAGCTCCTACGAGCAGTACTTC	CASSPRWGSSYEQYF
NA	NA	TRBV5-1	TRBJ2-5	TGCGCCAGCAGCTTGGACCGGGACAAAGGGACCCAGTACTTC	CASSLDRDKGTQYF
few	TRBD1	TRBV30	TRBJ2-7	TGTGCCTGGAGTGTTAGGGACAGGGGAGTGTACGAGCAGTACTTC	CAWSVRDRGVYEQYF
NA	NA	TRBV30	TRBJ2-7	TGTGCCTGGAGTATGGGGGGTTCGACCTACGAGCAGTACTTC	CAWSMGGSTYEQYF
few	NA	TRBV6-1	TRBJ2-5	TGTGCCAGCAGCGATACCTCGGAGACCCAGTACTTC	CASSDTSETQYF
NA	TRBD1	TRBV5-1	TRBJ2-4	TGCGCCAGCAGCGTAACAGGGGGCAACAGTGCGGACATTCAGTACTTC	CASSVTGGNSADIQYF
few	NA	TRBV2	TRBJ1-3	TGTGCCAGCCACAACCGAGGGGTCGGAAACACCATATATTTT	CASHNRGVGNTIYF
NA	TRBD1	TRBV5-1	TRBJ1-2	TGCACCAGCAGCTATTCGACAGGGGACTATGGCTACACCTTC	CTSSYSTGDYGYTF
medium-sized	NA	TRBV20-1	TRBJ1-5	TGCAGACGAGACCAGCGGGTCCAGCCCCAGCATTTT	CRRDQRVQPQHF
few	NA	TRBV7-2	TRBJ1-3	TGTGCCAGCAGCTTGACTAATGGAAACACCATATATTTT	CASSLTNGNTIYF
medium-sized	TRBD2	TRBV20-1	TRBJ2-3	TGCAGTGCTAGATATTCTAGCGGGGGGGCAGATACGCAGTATTTT	CSARYSSGGADTQYF
NA	NA	TRBV20-1	TRBJ2-7	TGCAGTGCTAGAGTTACAGGGGAGGGGCAGTACTTC	CSARVTGEGQYF
NA	NA	TRBV5-1	TRBJ2-2	TGCGCCAGCAGCTTGAGCGGAAATTCAGGGACCGGGGAGCTGTTTTTT	CASSLSGNSGTGELFF